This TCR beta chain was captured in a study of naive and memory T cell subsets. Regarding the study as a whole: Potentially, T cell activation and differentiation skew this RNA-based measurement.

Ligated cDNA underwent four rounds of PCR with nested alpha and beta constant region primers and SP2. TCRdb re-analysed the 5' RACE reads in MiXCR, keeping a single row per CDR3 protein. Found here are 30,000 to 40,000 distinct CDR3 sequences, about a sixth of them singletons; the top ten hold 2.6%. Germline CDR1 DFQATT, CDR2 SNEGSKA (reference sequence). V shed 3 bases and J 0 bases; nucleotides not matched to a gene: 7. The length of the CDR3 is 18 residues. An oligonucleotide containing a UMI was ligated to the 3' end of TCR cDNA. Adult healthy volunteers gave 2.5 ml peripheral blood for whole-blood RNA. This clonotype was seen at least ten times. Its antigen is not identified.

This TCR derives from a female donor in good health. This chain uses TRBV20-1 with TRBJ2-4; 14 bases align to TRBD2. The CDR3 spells CSASGTSGGVIAKNIQYF. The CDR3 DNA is TGCAGTGCTAGCGGGACTAGCGGGGGTGTGATAGCCAAAAACATTCAGTACTTC.